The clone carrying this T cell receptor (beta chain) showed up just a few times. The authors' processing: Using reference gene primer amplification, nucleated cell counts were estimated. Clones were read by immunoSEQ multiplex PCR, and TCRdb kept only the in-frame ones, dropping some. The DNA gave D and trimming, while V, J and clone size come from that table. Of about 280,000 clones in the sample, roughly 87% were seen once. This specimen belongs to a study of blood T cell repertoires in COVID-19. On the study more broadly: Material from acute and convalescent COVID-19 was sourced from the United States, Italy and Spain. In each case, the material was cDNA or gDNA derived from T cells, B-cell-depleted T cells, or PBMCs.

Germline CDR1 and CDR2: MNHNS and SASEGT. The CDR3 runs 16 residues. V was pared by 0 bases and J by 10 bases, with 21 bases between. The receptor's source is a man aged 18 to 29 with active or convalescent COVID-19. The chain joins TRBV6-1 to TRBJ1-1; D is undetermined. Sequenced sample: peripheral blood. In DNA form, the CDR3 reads TGTGCCAGCAGTGAAGCGTCATTAGGAGGCCCCGCCAGAGCTTTCTTT. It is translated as CASSEASLGGPARAFF.